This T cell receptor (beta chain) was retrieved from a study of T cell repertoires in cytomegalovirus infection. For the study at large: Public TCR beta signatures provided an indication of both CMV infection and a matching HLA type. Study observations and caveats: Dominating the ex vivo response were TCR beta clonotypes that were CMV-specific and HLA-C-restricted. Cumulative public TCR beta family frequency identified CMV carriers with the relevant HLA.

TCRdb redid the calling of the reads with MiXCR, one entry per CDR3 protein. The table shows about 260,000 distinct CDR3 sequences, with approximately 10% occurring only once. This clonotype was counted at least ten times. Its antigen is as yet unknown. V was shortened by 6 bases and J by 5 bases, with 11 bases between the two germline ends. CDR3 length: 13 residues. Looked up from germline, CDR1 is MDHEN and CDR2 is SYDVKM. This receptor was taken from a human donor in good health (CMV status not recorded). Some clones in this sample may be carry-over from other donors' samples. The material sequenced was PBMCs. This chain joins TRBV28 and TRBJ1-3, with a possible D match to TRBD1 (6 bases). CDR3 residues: CASSSGGRNTIYF. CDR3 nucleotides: TGTGCCAGCAGCAGCGGGGGCAGAAACACCATATATTTT.